One and the same sample provided the 27 T cell receptor beta chains below, sequenced in a study of cytomegalovirus exposure and HLA in healthy donors. The PCR contained 60 Vbeta and 13 Jbeta primers. Sequencing used immunoSEQ multiplex PCR; TCRdb keeps in-frame clones, though not all of them. Of about 130,000 clones listed, around four fifths were seen once; the top ten hold roughly 1.1%. Sequenced: PBMCs. The receptor set was obtained from a boy between 10 and 17 years old in good health and CMV-seronegative.

The gene calls are TRBV12-5 and TRBJ2-2, with 7 bases that match TRBD2. The CDR3 loop spans 16 amino acids. The germline V gene has CDR1 LGHNT and CDR2 FRNRAP. V lost 1 base to trimming and J lost 1 base; unmatched junction nucleotides: 3. CDR3 in amino acids: CASGLGAGLNTGELFF. The DNA of the CDR3 is TGTGCTAGTGGTTTGGGAGCGGGACTGAACACCGGGGAGCTGTTTTTT.

The table lists this clone with a few counts. V usage is TRBV7-3 and J usage is TRBJ2-3, with D possibly matching TRBD1 (5 bases). Deletions cut 5 bases from V and 6 bases from J, with 9 bases between. Germline CDR1 reads SGHTA; CDR2 reads FQGTGA. This CDR3 spans 12 amino acids. CDR3 loop: CASSPGQDTQYF. The CDR3 region has the DNA TGTGCCAGCAGCCCAGGGCAGGATACGCAGTATTTT.

This chain uses TRBV5-1 with TRBJ1-1, with D perhaps TRBD1 (5 bases). CDR1 is SGHRS and CDR2 is YFSETQ in the germline V gene. Trimming stripped 5 bases from V and 1 base from J, with 18 bases between. The CDR3 loop spans 16 amino acids. Here the CDR3 DNA reads TGCGCCAGCAGGTCTGCCGTTGCGGGGGGGAACACTGAAGCTTTCTTT. Translation gives CASRSAVAGGNTEAFF.

In this sample, this clone turned up a few times. This chain connects TRBV6-7 to TRBJ2-7, with D uncertain. TRBV6-7 has ORF status, its function being uncertain. This CDR3 spans 13 amino acids. Between the trimmed V and J ends, which lost 2 bases and 5 bases, there was a span of 10 bases. CDR3 in DNA: TGTGCCAGCAGTTACGATTCAGAGGACGAGCAGTACTTC. Protein product: CASSYDSEDEQYF.

V is TRBV2 and J is TRBJ1-1; 9 bases agree with TRBD1. Germline V CDR1 and CDR2: SNHLY, FYNNEI. The CDR3 contains 12 residues. With V trimmed by 2 bases and J by 14 bases, 6 bases remained unmatched. Here the CDR3 DNA reads TGTGCCAGCAGTGAAACAGGGGGCGCGTTGTTCTTT. Its protein is CASSETGGALFF.

The CDR3 region has the DNA TGTGCCAGCAGTTACTCGCTGGGGGGGAGAACTGAAGCTTTCTTT. Its translation is CASSYSLGGRTEAFF. The chain combines TRBV6-5 with TRBJ1-1; a possible D gene is TRBD1 (5 bases). This CDR3 is built from 15 residues. Germline V gene data show CDR1 as MNHEY and CDR2 as SVGAGI. V lost 0 bases and J 5 bases, leaving 13 bases between the germline ends.

The gene calls are TRBV7-6 and TRBJ2-5, with 8 positions matching TRBD2. The length of the CDR3 is 17 residues. J gave up 3 bases and V 1 base, and 10 bases lay outside the gene matches. Germline lookup yields CDR1 SGHVS and CDR2 FNYEAQ. As DNA, the CDR3 is TGTGCCAGCAGCTTAGAACCCTCCAGGCGGGGGGAAGAGACCCAGTACTTC. Translated: CASSLEPSRRGEETQYF.

V usage is TRBV23-1 and J usage is TRBJ1-1; possibly TRBD1 for D (5 bases). TRBV23-1 is assigned to the ORF class and has an uncertain function. This CDR3 region has 17 residues. Trimming stripped 2 bases from V and 0 bases from J, with 16 bases between. The CDR3 bases are TGCGCCAGCAGTCAAATTGTTGGAAGGGGCATGAACACTGAAGCTTTCTTT. Residues: CASSQIVGRGMNTEAFF.

There are a few counts of this clone. The chain joins TRBV5-6 to TRBJ2-2; D is possibly TRBD1 (5 bases). There are 17 residues in the CDR3. The V end lost 2 bases, the J end lost 4 bases, and 18 bases lay between the germline ends. Germline V gene lookup returns CDR1 SGHDT and CDR2 YYEEEE. As DNA, the CDR3 is TGTGCCAGCAGCTTTTTCCGAGTCAGGGTGGGCACCGGGGAGCTGTTTTTT. Protein product: CASSFFRVRVGTGELFF.

This clone has a handful of counts. The V call is TRBV19, the J call TRBJ1-2; 9 bases match TRBD1. Germline values: CDR1 LNHDA, CDR2 SQIVND (reference sequence). V dropped 4 bases and J dropped 3; count of bases not matched to a gene: 6. CDR3 length: 15 residues. CDR3 in amino acids: CASSTPGQGYYGYTF. In nucleotides, the CDR3 is TGTGCCAGTAGTACGCCCGGACAGGGGTACTATGGCTACACCTTC.

The chain combines TRBV30 with TRBJ1-2; 7 nucleotides align to TRBD1. Germline CDR1 and CDR2: GTSNPN and SVGIG (reference sequence). J lost 8 bases, V lost 0 bases, and 6 bases had no gene match. The length of the CDR3 is 13 residues. The CDR3: CAWSVLRGRGYTF. CDR3 nucleotides: TGTGCCTGGAGTGTACTTAGGGGGCGAGGCTACACCTTC.

This clone appeared a single time. The rearrangement links TRBV4-3 to TRBJ2-7, with 9 bases that match TRBD2. CDR3 length: 16 amino acids. Germline V gene data show CDR1 as LGHNA and CDR2 as YSLEER. Trimming took 0 bases from V and 5 from J; bases not matched to a gene: 8. The CDR3 is CASSQDGWASGNEQYF. Written as DNA, the CDR3 is TGCGCCAGCAGCCAAGATGGTTGGGCTAGCGGGAACGAGCAGTACTTC.

Only one count was recorded for this clone. V gene TRBV11-2 combines with J gene TRBJ2-1, with D maybe TRBD2 (7 bases). In germline, CDR1 is SGHAT, CDR2 FQNNGV. The V end was cut by 6 bases, the J end by 4 bases, with 16 bases between. This CDR3 comprises 15 residues. In nucleotides, the CDR3 is TGTGCCAGCAGTCGGGGGAGGGGGTCATACAATGAGCAGTTCTTC. Translated: CASSRGRGSYNEQFF.

This rearrangement joins TRBV2 to TRBJ2-1, with D perhaps TRBD2 (6 bases). Trimming cost V 0 bases and J 9 bases, with 12 bases left between them. The germline gives CDR1 SNHLY, CDR2 FYNNEI. The CDR3 has 14 amino acids. The CDR3 bases are TGTGCCAGCAGTGAAGCGCCGGGAGCGGCTGAGCAGTTCTTC. It codes for CASSEAPGAAEQFF.

The gene calls are TRBV5-6 and TRBJ2-2; 8 bases align to TRBD2. The germline CDR1 and CDR2 sequences are SGHDT and YYEEEE. With 5 bases clipped from V and 6 bases from J, the junction kept 12 bases outside the gene matches. There are 16 residues in the CDR3. CDR3 in amino acids: CASSWWIAGRSGELFF. Here the CDR3 DNA reads TGTGCCAGCAGTTGGTGGATAGCGGGGAGGTCCGGGGAGCTGTTTTTT.

The chain combines TRBV2 with TRBJ1-2, with D perhaps TRBD1 (6 bases). Trimming cost V 8 bases and J 6 bases, with 10 bases left between them. The CDR3 consists of 11 residues. In germline, CDR1 is SNHLY, CDR2 FYNNEI. CDR3 sequence reads: CASLAGDGYTF. The CDR3 DNA follows: TGTGCCAGCCTCGCAGGGGATGGCTACACCTTC. The full variable domain, completed using reference TRBV2 and TRBJ1-2, is EPEVTQTPSHQVTQMGQEVILRCVPISNHLYFYWYRQILGQKVEFLVSFYNNEISEKSEIFDDQFSVERPDGSNFTLKIRSTKLEDSAMYFCASLAGDGYTFGSGTRLTVV.

The chain is built from TRBV15 and TRBJ2-5, with 8 bases that match TRBD1. V was pared by 4 bases and J by 5 bases, with 3 bases of the junction left unmatched. Germline CDR1 LNHNV, CDR2 YYDKDF (reference sequence). The CDR3 extends over 13 amino acids. The CDR3 coding sequence is TGTGCCACCAGCACCAGGGGGCTTGAGACCCAGTACTTC. It yields the protein CATSTRGLETQYF.

The chain recombines TRBV25-1 with TRBJ2-7; 9 bases map to TRBD2. Germline-derived CDR1 and CDR2 are MGHDK and SYGVNS. This CDR3 contains 12 residues. V lost 3 bases to trimming and J lost 13 bases; unmatched junction nucleotides: 7. This CDR3 reads CASSELKGLAYF. The CDR3, as DNA: TGTGCCAGCAGTGAGTTGAAGGGACTAGCTTACTTC.

The rearrangement uses TRBV6-5 and TRBJ2-1; 9 positions match TRBD2. The J segment lost 8 bases and the V segment lost 3 bases, leaving 8 bases of the junction unmatched. The CDR3 extends over 15 amino acids. Per the germline V gene, CDR1 is MNHEY and CDR2 is SVGAGI. CDR3 bases: TGTGCCAGCAGTTATAAGGCTAGCGGGAAAGATGAGCAGTTCTTC. The encoded protein is CASSYKASGKDEQFF.

This chain connects TRBV30 to TRBJ2-1; possible D gene TRBD2, 5 bases. The CDR3 covers 15 residues. CDR1 is GTSNPN, CDR2 SVGIG, per germline (reference sequence). Trimming stripped 2 bases from V and 0 bases from J, with 11 bases between. CDR3 coding DNA: TGTGCCTGGAGTCCCGGGGAAAGCTCCTACAATGAGCAGTTCTTC. It codes for CAWSPGESSYNEQFF.

This chain joins TRBV4-1 and TRBJ1-1; 8 nucleotides line up with TRBD1. The trim removed 3 bases at V and 2 bases at J, leaving 8 bases unmatched. CDR1 is MGHRA and CDR2 is YSYEKL in the germline V gene. The CDR3 is made up of 16 amino acids. The CDR3 reads CASSHLGQAINTEAFF. CDR3 DNA sequence: TGCGCCAGCAGCCACCTGGGACAGGCGATTAACACTGAAGCTTTCTTT.

V usage is TRBV27 and J usage is TRBJ2-7; 7 bases agree with TRBD2. The CDR3 sequence is 16 residues long. Germline trimming cut 4 bases from V and 5 bases from J; bases unmatched to any gene: 14. Germline loops: CDR1 MNHEY, CDR2 SMNVEV (reference sequence). Here the CDR3 DNA reads TGTGCCAGCAGTTATTATAGGGCTCTAGCGGCCGACGAGCAGTACTTC. It specifies CASSYYRALAADEQYF.

V and J are TRBV14 and TRBJ1-4; D not certain. The ends were cut back, 5 bases at V and 8 bases at J, with 9 bases in the middle. Germline V lookup: CDR1 SGHDN, CDR2 FVKESK. The CDR3 contains 12 residues. Here the CDR3 reads CASSSPREKLFF. The CDR3 DNA reads as TGTGCCAGCAGCTCACCCAGGGAAAAACTGTTTTTT. The complete variable domain, with remaining parts taken from reference TRBV14 and TRBJ1-4, reads EAGVTQFPSHSVIEKGQTVTLRCDPISGHDNLYWYRRVMGKEIKFLLHFVKESKQDESGMPNNRFLAERTGGTYSTLKVQPAELEDSGVYFCASSSPREKLFFGSGTQLSVL.

The chain is built from TRBV21-1 and TRBJ2-5; the D call TRBD1 from the table was never checked on the DNA. TRBV21-1 is shown as a pseudogene. The CDR3 runs to 14 residues. In DNA form, the CDR3 reads TGTGCCAGCAGCAAAGGACAGCTCCAAGAGACCCAGTACTTC. Amino acid sequence: CASSKGQLQETQYF.

A single count supports this clone. The chain employs TRBV4-3 and TRBJ1-1; 7 bases match TRBD1. V lost 0 bases and J lost 6; bases outside the gene matches: 16. Germline-derived CDR1 and CDR2 are LGHNA and YSLEER. The CDR3 contains 18 residues. CDR3 amino acids: CASSQEIKGAFRGAEAFF. CDR3 DNA sequence: TGCGCCAGCAGCCAAGAGATTAAGGGGGCGTTTCGCGGCGCTGAAGCTTTCTTT.

The V gene is TRBV30, the J gene TRBJ2-1; D perhaps matches TRBD1 (5 bases). The germline CDR1 and CDR2 sequences are GTSNPN and SVGIG (reference sequence). V was pared by 8 bases and J by 4 bases, with 12 bases between. This CDR3 has 12 amino acids. CDR3 residues: CAAATGYNEQFF. The CDR3 DNA sequence: TGTGCCGCGGCCACAGGTTACAATGAGCAGTTCTTC.

This chain connects TRBV5-1 to TRBJ2-1; 7 bases fit TRBD2. After removal of 6 bases from V and 13 bases from J, the junction contained 16 bases not matched to a gene. Germline CDR1 reads SGHRS; CDR2 reads YFSETQ. The CDR3 totals 14 residues. CDR3 amino acids: CASTHPTSARLQFF. CDR3 nucleotide sequence: TGCGCCAGCACCCACCCTACTAGCGCACGTCTCCAGTTCTTC. Using reference TRBV5-1 and TRBJ2-1 for the parts outside the CDR3, the full variable domain is KAGVTQTPRYLIKTRGQQVTLSCSPISGHRSVSWYQQTPGQGLQFLFEYFSETQRNKGNFPGRFSGRQFSNSRSEMNVSTLELGDSALYLCASTHPTSARLQFFGPGTRLTVL.